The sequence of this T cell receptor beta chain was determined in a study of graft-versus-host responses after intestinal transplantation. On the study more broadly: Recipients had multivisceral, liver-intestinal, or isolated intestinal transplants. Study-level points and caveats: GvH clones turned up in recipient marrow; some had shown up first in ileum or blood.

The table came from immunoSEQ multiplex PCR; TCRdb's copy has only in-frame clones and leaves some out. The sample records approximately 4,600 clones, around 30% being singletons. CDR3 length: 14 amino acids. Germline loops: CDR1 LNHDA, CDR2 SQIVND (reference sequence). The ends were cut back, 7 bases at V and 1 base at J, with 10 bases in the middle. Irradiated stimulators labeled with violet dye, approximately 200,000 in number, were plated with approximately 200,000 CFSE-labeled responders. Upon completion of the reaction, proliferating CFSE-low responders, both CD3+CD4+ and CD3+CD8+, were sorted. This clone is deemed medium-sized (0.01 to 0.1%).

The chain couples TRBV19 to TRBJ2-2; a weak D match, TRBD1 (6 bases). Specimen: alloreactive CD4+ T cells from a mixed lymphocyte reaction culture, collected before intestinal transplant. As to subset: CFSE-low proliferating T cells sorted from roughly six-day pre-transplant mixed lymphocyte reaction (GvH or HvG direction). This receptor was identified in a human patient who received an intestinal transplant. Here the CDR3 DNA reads TGTGCCAGTAAGATGACAGGGAACACCGGGGAGCTGTTTTTT. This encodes CASKMTGNTGELFF.